This T cell receptor (beta chain) was recovered during a study of blood T cell repertoires in COVID-19 (dated by TCRdb to 2020 to 2022). As for the study more broadly: Collaborator samples came from the United States, Italy and Spain and covered acute and convalescent phases of COVID-19. Where available, HLA class I and class II types were taken from metadata supplied by the sample provider and were not determined by assay-based typing. A de-identified subject ID, COVID-19 status, age in years and sex were almost always included in the sample metadata. The dataset comprised deeply sampled blood TCRbeta repertoires from subjects exposed to, actively infected with, or recovered from COVID-19. Samples were obtained from the ongoing ImmuneRACE study (first 160 participants) and from 1,254 subjects provided by 6 global collaborators. A freely available public database, intended as a resource for researchers studying the immune response to SARS-CoV-2, is where the repertoires were released. The material from the prospective study consisted of cDNA or gDNA derived from T cells, B-cell-depleted T cells, or PBMCs.

The germline V gene sets CDR1 to SGHRS and CDR2 to YFSETQ. Including the terminal cysteine and phenylalanine, the CDR3 comprises 12 residues. Here the CDR3 DNA is all that survives: 36 bases in frame from base 1. V is clipped by 6 bases and J by 3 bases, and the sequence between their germline boundaries is 9 bases long. Another Seattle source contributed samples from volunteer blood donors who had recovered from COVID-19. Whole blood was collected in K2EDTA tubes by collaborating institutions according to the institutions' own protocols. For TCRbeta analysis, collaborators shipped samples as frozen whole blood, isolated PBMCs, or DNA extracted from either of those sample types. TCRbeta CDR3 regions were amplified from genomic DNA by means of the immunoSEQ Assay, a bias-controlled multiplex PCR. From the authors' description of their analysis: The number of nucleated cells in each sample was estimated by amplification of reference gene primers within the assay. Sequence reads were collapsed and filtered to measure the absolute abundance of every unique TCRbeta CDR3 rearrangement. Productive Simpson clonality was computed per sample as the square root of Simpson's diversity index over productive rearrangements. TCRdb retrieved this table from immuneACCESS and kept in-frame rearrangements only. Not all clones are present; in checked studies, unresolved V genes account for under half, and no reason is known for the remainder. That table supplies the V and J calls and clone size; D and trimming were determined from the DNA. The sample table lists a few hundred thousand clones, 80% to 90% of them with a count of one. The ten top clones hold about 2.3% of the sample.

With respect to this clone: Its antigen specificity is not known. No much larger clone exists at a distance of one base, and base qualities are not known.

General study outcomes and caveats: The amount of clinical and demographic metadata varied by source and participant and was provided uncurated.

This clonotype originated in a man in his forties or fifties who had recovered from COVID-19. The chain was built from TRBV5-1 and TRBJ1-2; the D gene is not confidently resolved. What was sequenced was peripheral blood. The DNA sequence is as follows: TGCGCCAGCACTGAGAATCACTATGGCTACACCTTC. Its translation reads: CASTENHYGYTF.